Listed below are T cell receptor beta chains from one sample, sequenced in a study of glioma-infiltrating T cells after dendritic cell vaccination. TCRdb keeps only in-frame clones here, not all; method: immunoSEQ multiplex PCR. This table has 80,000 to 95,000 clones, over 65% appearing once. The source was blood, collected before dendritic cell vaccination. These receptors all stem from a human donor with glioblastoma. The conserved cysteine and the conserved F or W are not part of the CDR3 here.

v_call | cdr3_aa
TRBV6-5 | ASSYSMAGETQY
TRBV6-5 | ASSSIQGFQPDTQY
TRBV29-1 | SVAGLGYGYT
TRBV9 | ASSARLDRDLQNTQY
TRBV18 | ASSPGTGSAPQY
TRBV9 | ASSVGTGTSGVSYEQY
TRBV2 | ASSKLQGTTYEQY
TRBV4-2 | ASSQPVGQGHEQY
TRBV10-3 | AISPLALGTGGSYEQY
TRBV11-3 | ASSFRQGSYEQY